This T cell receptor (beta chain) was identified during a study of T cells in Graves' hyperthyroidism and ophthalmopathy. As for the study in general: Blood from the periphery was taken at initial diagnosis, before any treatment.

CDR3 length: 15 amino acids. Trimming shortened V by 5 bases and J by 4 bases, and 17 bases separated the two germline ends. Notes on the study in general: Most clonotypes expanded in the thyroid (above 0.001) were also present in blood.

It was RNA transcripts that yielded the amplified TCR beta CDR3 regions. During a first-round RT-PCR of the TCR CDR3, the HTBI primer set was used. TCRdb re-derived calls from the multiplex PCR reads in MiXCR, one entry per CDR3 protein. Here the sample spans 450,000 to 650,000 distinct CDR3 sequences, 12% to 15% being singletons. This clonotype was seen repeatedly, ten times or more. Its antigen is unknown. Patients with ophthalmopathy all had a Clinical Activity Score of at least 3, a NOSPECS grade of at least 4 and duration under 3 months. Researchers barred patients who had uncontrolled infection, other autoimmune disease, pregnancy or lactation.

The material sequenced was blood. This chain uses TRBV12-3 or TRBV12-4 with TRBJ1-2; D may be TRBD1 (5 bases). This TCR was sampled from a woman between 18 and 29 years old with Graves' ophthalmopathy. The CDR3 loop is CASSPPMGQGYGYTF. The CDR3 nucleotides read TGTGCCAGCAGTCCCCCAATGGGGCAGGGCTATGGCTACACCTTC.